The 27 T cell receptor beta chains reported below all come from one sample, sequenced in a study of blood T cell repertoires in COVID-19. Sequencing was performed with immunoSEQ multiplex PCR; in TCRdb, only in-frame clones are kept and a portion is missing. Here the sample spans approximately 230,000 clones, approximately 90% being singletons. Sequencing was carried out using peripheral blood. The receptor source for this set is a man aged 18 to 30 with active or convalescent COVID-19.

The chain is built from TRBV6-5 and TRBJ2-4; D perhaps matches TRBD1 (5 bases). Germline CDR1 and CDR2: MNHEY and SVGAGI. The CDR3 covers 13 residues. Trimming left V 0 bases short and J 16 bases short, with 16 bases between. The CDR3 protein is CASSYSPRQTEYF. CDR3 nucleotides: TGTGCCAGCAGTTACTCCCCACGACAGACGGAATACTTC.

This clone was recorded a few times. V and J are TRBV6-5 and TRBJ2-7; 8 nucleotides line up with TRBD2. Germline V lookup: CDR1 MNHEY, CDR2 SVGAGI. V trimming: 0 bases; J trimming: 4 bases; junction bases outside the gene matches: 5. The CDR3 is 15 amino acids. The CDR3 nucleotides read TGTGCCAGCAGTTACTCGAGCGGGGGCGGTTACGAGCAGTACTTC. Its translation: CASSYSSGGGYEQYF.

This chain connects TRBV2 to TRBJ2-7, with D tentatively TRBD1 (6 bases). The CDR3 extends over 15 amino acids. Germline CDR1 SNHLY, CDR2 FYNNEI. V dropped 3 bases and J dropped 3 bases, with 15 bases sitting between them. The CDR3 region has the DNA TGTGCCAGCAGTGACCCCCGGGACAAGTACTACGAGCAGTACTTC. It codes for CASSDPRDKYYEQYF. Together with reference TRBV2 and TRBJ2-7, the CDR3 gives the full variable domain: EPEVTQTPSHQVTQMGQEVILRCVPISNHLYFYWYRQILGQKVEFLVSFYNNEISEKSEIFDDQFSVERPDGSNFTLKIRSTKLEDSAMYFCASSDPRDKYYEQYFGPGTRLTVT.

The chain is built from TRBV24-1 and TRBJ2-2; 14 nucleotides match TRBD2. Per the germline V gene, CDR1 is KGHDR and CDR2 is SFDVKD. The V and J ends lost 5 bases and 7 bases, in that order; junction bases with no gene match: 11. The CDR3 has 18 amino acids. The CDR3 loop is CATSGPGTSGSRSGELFF. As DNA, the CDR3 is TGTGCCACCAGTGGTCCCGGGACTAGCGGGAGTCGTAGCGGGGAGCTGTTTTTT.

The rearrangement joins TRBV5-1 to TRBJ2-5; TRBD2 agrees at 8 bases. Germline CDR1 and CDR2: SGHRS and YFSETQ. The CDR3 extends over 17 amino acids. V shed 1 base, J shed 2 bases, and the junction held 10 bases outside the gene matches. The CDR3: CASSLSLKLAGQETQYF. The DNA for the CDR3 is TGCGCCAGCAGCTTGTCACTCAAGCTAGCGGGTCAAGAGACCCAGTACTTC.

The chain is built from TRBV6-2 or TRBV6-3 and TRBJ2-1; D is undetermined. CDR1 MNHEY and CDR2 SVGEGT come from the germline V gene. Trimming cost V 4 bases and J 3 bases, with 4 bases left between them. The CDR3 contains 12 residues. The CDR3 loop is CASSFYYNEQFF. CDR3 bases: TGTGCCAGCAGTTTCTACTACAATGAGCAGTTCTTC.

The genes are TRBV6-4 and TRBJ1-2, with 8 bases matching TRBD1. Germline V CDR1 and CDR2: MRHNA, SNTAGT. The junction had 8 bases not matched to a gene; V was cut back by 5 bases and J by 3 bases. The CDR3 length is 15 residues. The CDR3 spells CASSPAAGGDYGYTF. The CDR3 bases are TGTGCCAGCAGTCCAGCGGCAGGGGGCGACTATGGCTACACCTTC.

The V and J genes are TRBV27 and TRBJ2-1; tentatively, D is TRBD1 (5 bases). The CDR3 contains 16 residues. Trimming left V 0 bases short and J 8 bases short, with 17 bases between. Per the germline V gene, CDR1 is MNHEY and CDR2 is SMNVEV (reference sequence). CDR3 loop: CASSLSITGQPHEQFF. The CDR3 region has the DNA TGTGCCAGCAGTTTATCGATAACAGGTCAGCCCCATGAGCAGTTCTTC.

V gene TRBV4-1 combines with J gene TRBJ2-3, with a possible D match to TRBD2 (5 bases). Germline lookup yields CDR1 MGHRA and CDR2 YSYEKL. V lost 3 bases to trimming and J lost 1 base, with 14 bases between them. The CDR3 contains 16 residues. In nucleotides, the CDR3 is TGCGCCAGCAGCCATACAGTCGGACTTGGCACAGATACGCAGTATTTT. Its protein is CASSHTVGLGTDTQYF.

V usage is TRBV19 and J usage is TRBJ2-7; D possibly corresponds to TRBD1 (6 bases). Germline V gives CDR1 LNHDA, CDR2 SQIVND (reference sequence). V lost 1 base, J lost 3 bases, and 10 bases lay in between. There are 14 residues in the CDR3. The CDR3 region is CASSIGGGVYEQYF. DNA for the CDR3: TGTGCCAGTAGTATAGGAGGGGGAGTCTACGAGCAGTACTTC.

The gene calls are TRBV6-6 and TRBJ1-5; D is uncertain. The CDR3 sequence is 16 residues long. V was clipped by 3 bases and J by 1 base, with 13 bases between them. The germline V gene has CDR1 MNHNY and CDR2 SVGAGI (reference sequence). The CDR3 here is CASSYSGLTSNQPQHF. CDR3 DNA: TGTGCCAGCAGTTATTCGGGTCTGACCAGCAATCAGCCCCAGCATTTT.

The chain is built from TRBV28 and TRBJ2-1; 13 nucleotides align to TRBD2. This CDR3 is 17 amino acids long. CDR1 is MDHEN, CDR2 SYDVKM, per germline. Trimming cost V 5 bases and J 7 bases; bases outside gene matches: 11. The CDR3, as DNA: TGTGCCAGCAGTAGGACTAGCGGGAGAAGGGATCATAATGAGCAGTTCTTC. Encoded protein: CASSRTSGRRDHNEQFF.

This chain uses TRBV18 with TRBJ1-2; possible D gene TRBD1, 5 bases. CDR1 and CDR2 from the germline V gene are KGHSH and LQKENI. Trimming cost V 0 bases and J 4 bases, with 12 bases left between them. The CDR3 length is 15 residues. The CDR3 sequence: CASSPPTGGAYGYTF. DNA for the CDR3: TGTGCCAGCTCACCACCGACGGGGGGTGCCTATGGCTACACCTTC.

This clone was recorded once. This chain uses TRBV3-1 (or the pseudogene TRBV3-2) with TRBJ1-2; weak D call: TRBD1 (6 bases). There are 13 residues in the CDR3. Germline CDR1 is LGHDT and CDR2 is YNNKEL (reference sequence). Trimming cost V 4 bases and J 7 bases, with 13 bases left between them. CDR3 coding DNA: TGTGCCAGCAGCCGAGGACAGACGGGTGGCTACACCTTC. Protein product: CASSRGQTGGYTF.

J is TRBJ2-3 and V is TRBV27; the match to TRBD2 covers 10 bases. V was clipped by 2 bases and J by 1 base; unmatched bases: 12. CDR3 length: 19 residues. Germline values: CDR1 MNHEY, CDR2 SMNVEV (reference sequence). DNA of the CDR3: TGTGCCAGCAGTTTAAGCATCCAGCGGGGGGGCTGGGGCACAGATACGCAGTATTTT. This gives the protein CASSLSIQRGGWGTDTQYF.

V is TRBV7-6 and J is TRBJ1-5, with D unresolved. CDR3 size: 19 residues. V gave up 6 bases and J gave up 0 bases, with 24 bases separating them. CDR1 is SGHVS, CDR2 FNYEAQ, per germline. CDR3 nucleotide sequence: TGTGCCAGCAGTCCCTCTCCGTTGGAAGCGGGTGGTAGCAATCAGCCCCAGCATTTT. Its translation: CASSPSPLEAGGSNQPQHF.

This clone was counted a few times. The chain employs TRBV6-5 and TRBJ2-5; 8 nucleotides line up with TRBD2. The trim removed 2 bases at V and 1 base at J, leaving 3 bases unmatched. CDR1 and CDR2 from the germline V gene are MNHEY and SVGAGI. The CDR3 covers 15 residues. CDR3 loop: CASSYPGGTQETQYF. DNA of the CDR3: TGTGCCAGCAGTTACCCGGGAGGGACCCAAGAGACCCAGTACTTC.

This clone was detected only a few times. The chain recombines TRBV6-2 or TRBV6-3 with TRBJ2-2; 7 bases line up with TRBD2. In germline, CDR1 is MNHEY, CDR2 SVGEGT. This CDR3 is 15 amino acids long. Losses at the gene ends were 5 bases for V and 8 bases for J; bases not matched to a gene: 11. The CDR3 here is CASSTWTSSTGELFF. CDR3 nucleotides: TGTGCCAGCAGTACATGGACTAGTAGTACTGGGGAGCTGTTTTTT.

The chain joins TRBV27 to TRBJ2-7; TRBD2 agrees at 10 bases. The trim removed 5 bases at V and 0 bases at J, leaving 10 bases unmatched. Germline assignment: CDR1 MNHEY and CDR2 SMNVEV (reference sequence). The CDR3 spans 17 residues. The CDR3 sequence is CASSRSGLAFRSYEQYF. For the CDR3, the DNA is TGTGCCAGCAGTCGATCGGGACTAGCGTTTCGCTCCTACGAGCAGTACTTC.

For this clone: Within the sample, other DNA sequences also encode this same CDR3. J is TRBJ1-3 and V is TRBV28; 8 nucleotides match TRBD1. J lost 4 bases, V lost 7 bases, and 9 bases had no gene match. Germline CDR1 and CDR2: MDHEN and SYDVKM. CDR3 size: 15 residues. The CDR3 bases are TGTGCCAGCACCCCCCAGGGGGCGCGAGGAAACACCATATATTTT. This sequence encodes CASTPQGARGNTIYF. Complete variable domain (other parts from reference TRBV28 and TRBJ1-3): DVKVTQSSRYLVKRTGEKVFLECVQDMDHENMFWYRQDPGLGLRLIYFSYDVKMKEKGDIPEGYSVSREKKERFSLILESASTNQTSMYLCASTPQGARGNTIYFGEGSWLTVV.

CDR3 bases: TGTGCCAGCACTTCACAGGGGGACACCGGGGAGCTGTTTTTT. As protein: CASTSQGDTGELFF. This chain joins TRBV6-5 and TRBJ2-2; 8 bases fit TRBD1. V lost 7 bases to trimming and J lost 3 bases; unmatched junction nucleotides: 4. CDR1 and CDR2 (germline): MNHEY, SVGAGI. The CDR3 runs to 14 residues.

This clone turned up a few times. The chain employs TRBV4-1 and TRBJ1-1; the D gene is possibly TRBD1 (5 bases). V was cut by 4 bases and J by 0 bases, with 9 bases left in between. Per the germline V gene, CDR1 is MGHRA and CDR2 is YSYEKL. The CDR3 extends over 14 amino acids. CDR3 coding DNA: TGCGCCAGCAGCCCCACAGGCTTGAACACTGAAGCTTTCTTT. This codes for CASSPTGLNTEAFF.

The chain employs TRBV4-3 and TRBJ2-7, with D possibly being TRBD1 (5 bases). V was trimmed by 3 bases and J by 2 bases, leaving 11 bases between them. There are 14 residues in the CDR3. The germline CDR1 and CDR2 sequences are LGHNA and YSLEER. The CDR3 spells CASSQSVQAYEQYF. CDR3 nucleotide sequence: TGCGCCAGCAGCCAGTCCGTACAGGCCTACGAGCAGTACTTC.

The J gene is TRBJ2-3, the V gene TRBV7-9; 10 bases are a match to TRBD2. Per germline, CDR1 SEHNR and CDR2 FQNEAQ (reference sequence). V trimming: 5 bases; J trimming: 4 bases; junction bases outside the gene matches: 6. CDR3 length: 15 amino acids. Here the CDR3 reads CASSLPLAGSDTQYF. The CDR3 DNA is TGTGCCAGCAGCCTCCCACTAGCGGGATCAGATACGCAGTATTTT.

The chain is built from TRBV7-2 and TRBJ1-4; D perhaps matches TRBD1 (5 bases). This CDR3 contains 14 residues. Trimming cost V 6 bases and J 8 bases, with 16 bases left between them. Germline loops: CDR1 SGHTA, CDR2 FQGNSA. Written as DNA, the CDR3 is TGTGCCAGCAGTCCAGGGTCACTTGGGGAAAAACTGTTTTTT. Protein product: CASSPGSLGEKLFF.

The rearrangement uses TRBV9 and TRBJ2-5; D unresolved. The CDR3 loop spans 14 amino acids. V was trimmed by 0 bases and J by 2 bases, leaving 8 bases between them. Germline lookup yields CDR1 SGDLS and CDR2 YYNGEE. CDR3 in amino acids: CASSVAGTQETQYF. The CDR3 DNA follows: TGTGCCAGCAGCGTAGCGGGTACGCAAGAGACCCAGTACTTC.

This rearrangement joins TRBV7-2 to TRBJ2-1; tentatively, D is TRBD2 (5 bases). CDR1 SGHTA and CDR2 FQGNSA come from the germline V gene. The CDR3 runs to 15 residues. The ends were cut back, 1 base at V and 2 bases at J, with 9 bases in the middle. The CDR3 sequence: CASSLVRATYNEQFF. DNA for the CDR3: TGTGCCAGCAGCTTAGTGCGGGCCACCTACAATGAGCAGTTCTTC. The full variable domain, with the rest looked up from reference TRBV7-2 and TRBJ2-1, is GAGVSQSPSNKVTEKGKDVELRCDPISGHTALYWYRQSLGQGLEFLIYFQGNSAPDKSGLPSDRFSAERTGGSVSTLTIQRTQQEDSAVYLCASSLVRATYNEQFFGPGTRLTVL.